The T cell receptor beta chain under discussion was sequenced for a study of PD-1 blockade in classical Hodgkin lymphoma. General study points: Still unresolved is the cause of the repertoire differences, which may be disease activity or prior therapy. At C4D1, TCR diversity had climbed significantly for CD4+ cells, though not for CD8+ cells. Newly diagnosed patients and complete responders had comparable diversity at baseline.

Germline V CDR1 and CDR2: SGHTA, FQGNSA. V dropped 5 bases and J dropped 9 bases, with 8 bases sitting between them. The CDR3 is made up of 11 amino acids. Time point of the sample: cycle 4 day 1 (C4D1), after five to seven weeks of nivolumab. With no exception, relapse followed autologous stem cell transplantation in all patients, and brentuximab vedotin exposure varied. Researchers used magnetic negative selection to pull out pure CD4+ T cells from thawed PBMCs. Of note for this clone: Antigen: not known.

The method was immunoSEQ multiplex PCR; TCRdb's version includes in-frame clones alone and lacks a portion of them. The sample includes some 26,000 clones, 65% to 90% of them seen just once. The source of this sequence is a human donor with classical Hodgkin lymphoma. The rearrangement joins TRBV7-2 to TRBJ2-1, with D possibly TRBD1 on 5 matching bases. This material consisted of CD4+ T cells from blood, taken before the fourth cycle of nivolumab. CDR3 sequence: CASSLRGEQFF. In DNA, the CDR3 is TGTGCCAGCAGCCTTAGGGGTGAGCAGTTCTTC.